This TCR beta chain was obtained from a study of T cells in localized non-small cell lung cancer. Broader study findings: Without multi-region sequencing, intratumor heterogeneity could not be excluded. Higher adjacent-lung clonality was associated with shorter survival. Among the top 100 tumor clones, a median about 57 appeared in adjacent lung. Uninvolved adjacent lung showed peak T cell clonality, exceeding tumor.

With respect to this clone: What it binds is unknown.

Trimming removed 2 bases from V and 6 bases from J, with 4 bases in between. This CDR3 comprises 12 residues. Germline assignment: CDR1 PRHDT and CDR2 FYEKMQ (reference sequence). Clones were sequenced by immunoSEQ multiplex PCR, and TCRdb holds only the in-frame ones, with some missing. In the table there are around 21,000 clones, about 87% of which are singletons. The material was peripheral blood, obtained before any cancer treatment. The rearrangement joins TRBV13 to TRBJ2-2; the D is unclear. The clonotype comes from a male donor older than 55 with stage I squamous cell lung carcinoma. The CDR3 DNA reads as TGTGCCAGCAGCTTACCGGCCGGGGAGCTGTTTTTT. Protein sequence: CASSLPAGELFF.